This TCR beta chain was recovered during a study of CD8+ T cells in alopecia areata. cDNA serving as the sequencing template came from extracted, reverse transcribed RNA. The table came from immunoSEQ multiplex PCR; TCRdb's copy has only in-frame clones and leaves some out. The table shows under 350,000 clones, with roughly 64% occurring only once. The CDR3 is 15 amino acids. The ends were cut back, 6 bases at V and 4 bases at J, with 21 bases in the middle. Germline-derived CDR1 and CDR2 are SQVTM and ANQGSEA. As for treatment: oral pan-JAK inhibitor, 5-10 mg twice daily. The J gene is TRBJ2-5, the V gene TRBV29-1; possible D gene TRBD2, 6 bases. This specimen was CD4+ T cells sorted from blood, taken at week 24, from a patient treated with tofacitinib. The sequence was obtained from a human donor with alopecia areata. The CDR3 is CSVSRSGGFGETQYF. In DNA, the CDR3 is TGCAGCGTCTCAAGGAGCGGAGGGTTTGGAGAGACCCAGTACTTC.